Listed below are T cell receptor beta chains from one sample, sequenced in a study of T cells in Graves' hyperthyroidism and ophthalmopathy. TCRdb re-called the multiplex PCR reads through MiXCR, storing one row per CDR3 protein. The data show about 290,000 distinct CDR3 sequences, with roughly 15% seen just once and around 8% held by the top ten. Sequenced input: blood. The source of these receptors is a woman aged 40-49 years with Graves' hyperthyroidism. Both conserved end residues are part of each CDR3. Fields, in order: CDR3 DNA, CDR3 protein, D gene, CDR3 length, J gene, V gene, clone size. The D gene is left open where the match is weak. The size field is filled for only some rows; it gives once, few, many or a size class.

CDR3 DNA: TGTGCCAGCAGCGCTTCAGGGGAAGAGACCCAGTACTTC
CDR3 protein: CASSASGEETQYF
D gene: NA
CDR3 length: 13
J gene: TRBJ2-5
V gene: TRBV7-9
clone size: many

CDR3 DNA: TGTGCCAGCAGCCTCCAGACAGGGGGCTATGGCTACACCTTC
CDR3 protein: CASSLQTGGYGYTF
D gene: TRBD1
CDR3 length: 14
J gene: TRBJ1-2
V gene: TRBV3-1
clone size: many

CDR3 DNA: TGTGCCAGCAGTTACGGGGCGGGAGTAGGGTGGTACTTC
CDR3 protein: CASSYGAGVGWYF
D gene: TRBD2
CDR3 length: 13
J gene: TRBJ2-5
V gene: TRBV6-6
clone size: few

CDR3 DNA: TGTGCCAGCAGTTATGATAGGATGGGGACCCAGTACTTC
CDR3 protein: CASSYDRMGTQYF
D gene: NA
CDR3 length: 13
J gene: TRBJ2-5
V gene: TRBV6-2/TRBV6-3
clone size: many

CDR3 DNA: TGTGCCAGCAGCCTAGTGACTAGCGGGTCGTACAATGAGCAGTTCTTC
CDR3 protein: CASSLVTSGSYNEQFF
D gene: TRBD2
CDR3 length: 16
J gene: TRBJ2-1
V gene: TRBV7-2
clone size: many

CDR3 DNA: TGCGCCAGCAGCTTGGTACCGCGTAGCACCGGGGAGCTGTTTTTT
CDR3 protein: CASSLVPRSTGELFF
D gene: NA
CDR3 length: 15
J gene: TRBJ2-2
V gene: TRBV5-1
clone size: NA

CDR3 DNA: TGCGCCAGCAGCTTGGCTTACAGTGGCCACGAGCAGTACTTC
CDR3 protein: CASSLAYSGHEQYF
D gene: NA
CDR3 length: 14
J gene: TRBJ2-7
V gene: TRBV5-1
clone size: few

CDR3 DNA: TGTGCCAGCGCAGCACAGCGACAAGAGACCCAGTACTTC
CDR3 protein: CASAAQRQETQYF
D gene: NA
CDR3 length: 13
J gene: TRBJ2-5
V gene: TRBV2
clone size: NA

CDR3 DNA: TGTGCCAGCAGCTTAGCTTCTGACAGGGGGGGTAATCAGCCCCAGCATTTT
CDR3 protein: CASSLASDRGGNQPQHF
D gene: TRBD1
CDR3 length: 17
J gene: TRBJ1-5
V gene: TRBV7-9
clone size: many

CDR3 DNA: TGTGCCAGCAGTTACTCGGTCTGGGGGGCCTACGAGCAGTACTTC
CDR3 protein: CASSYSVWGAYEQYF
D gene: NA
CDR3 length: 15
J gene: TRBJ2-7
V gene: TRBV6-6
clone size: many

CDR3 DNA: TGCGCCAGCAGCCAAGCGGGACTAGCGGGGTACAATGAGCAGTTCTTC
CDR3 protein: CASSQAGLAGYNEQFF
D gene: TRBD2
CDR3 length: 16
J gene: TRBJ2-1
V gene: TRBV4-1
clone size: many

CDR3 DNA: TGTGCCATCAGCAGGACAGGCTCCGCTTTGTTCTTT
CDR3 protein: CAISRTGSALFF
D gene: TRBD1
CDR3 length: 12
J gene: TRBJ1-1
V gene: TRBV10-3
clone size: few

CDR3 DNA: TGTGCCATCAGTGAGACAGGTTCTGCCACTGAAGCTTTCTTT
CDR3 protein: CAISETGSATEAFF
D gene: NA
CDR3 length: 14
J gene: TRBJ1-1
V gene: TRBV10-3
clone size: many

CDR3 DNA: TGTGCCAGCTCACCACGGTCAGGGGACATCGGTAGTCAGCCCCAGCATTTT
CDR3 protein: CASSPRSGDIGSQPQHF
D gene: NA
CDR3 length: 17
J gene: TRBJ1-5
V gene: TRBV2
clone size: NA

CDR3 DNA: TGTGCCAGCAGCGTAGGTGCCCAACCCCATGAGCAGTTCTTC
CDR3 protein: CASSVGAQPHEQFF
D gene: NA
CDR3 length: 14
J gene: TRBJ2-1
V gene: TRBV9
clone size: NA

CDR3 DNA: TGTGCCAGCAGTTACTCCCGGACCACCTCAATCGAGACCCAGTACTTC
CDR3 protein: CASSYSRTTSIETQYF
D gene: NA
CDR3 length: 16
J gene: TRBJ2-5
V gene: TRBV6-2/TRBV6-3
clone size: many

CDR3 DNA: TGCAGTGCTGAGGATCCCTCCATTTCCCTTACTAGCGGGAGGTTAGATACGCAGTATTTT
CDR3 protein: CSAEDPSISLTSGRLDTQYF
D gene: TRBD2
CDR3 length: 20
J gene: TRBJ2-3
V gene: TRBV20-1
clone size: few

CDR3 DNA: TGCGCCAGCAGCAGTGGACAGGGCAATCAGCCCCAGCATTTT
CDR3 protein: CASSSGQGNQPQHF
D gene: TRBD1
CDR3 length: 14
J gene: TRBJ1-5
V gene: TRBV7-9
clone size: many

CDR3 DNA: TGTGCCAGCAGCTCCCGACGGGTCCAAGAGACCCAGTACTTC
CDR3 protein: CASSSRRVQETQYF
D gene: NA
CDR3 length: 14
J gene: TRBJ2-5
V gene: TRBV7-2
clone size: few

CDR3 DNA: TGTGCCACCAGCAGAGATGGGGGGCGAGTGGACGAGCAGTACTTC
CDR3 protein: CATSRDGGRVDEQYF
D gene: NA
CDR3 length: 15
J gene: TRBJ2-7
V gene: TRBV15
clone size: many

CDR3 DNA: TGTGCCACCAGCAGATCATTAGCGGGAGCCCAAGAGACCCAGTACTTC
CDR3 protein: CATSRSLAGAQETQYF
D gene: TRBD2
CDR3 length: 16
J gene: TRBJ2-5
V gene: TRBV15
clone size: few

CDR3 DNA: TGTGCCAGCGGCAAGGGGCAGACCTACGAGCAGTACTTC
CDR3 protein: CASGKGQTYEQYF
D gene: NA
CDR3 length: 13
J gene: TRBJ2-7
V gene: TRBV7-9
clone size: many

CDR3 DNA: TGTGCCAGTTTTTCTAGCGGGAGGGGGTCCTACAATGAGCAGTTCTTC
CDR3 protein: CASFSSGRGSYNEQFF
D gene: TRBD2
CDR3 length: 16
J gene: TRBJ2-1
V gene: TRBV6-1
clone size: many

CDR3 DNA: TGTGCCATCAGTGAGTTGGACCGAATGAACACTGAAGCTTTCTTT
CDR3 protein: CAISELDRMNTEAFF
D gene: NA
CDR3 length: 15
J gene: TRBJ1-1
V gene: TRBV10-3
clone size: many

CDR3 DNA: TGCAGTGCCAACTTCGGTTATACGCAGTATTTT
CDR3 protein: CSANFGYTQYF
D gene: NA
CDR3 length: 11
J gene: TRBJ2-3
V gene: TRBV20-1
clone size: NA

CDR3 DNA: TGCAGCGTTGACCCGAGCGGAGCGAACACCGGGGAGCTGTTTTTT
CDR3 protein: CSVDPSGANTGELFF
D gene: NA
CDR3 length: 15
J gene: TRBJ2-2
V gene: TRBV29-1
clone size: NA

CDR3 DNA: TGTGCCACCAGCTCCCCGCGGCAGGGGTCTGAAAAACTGTTTTTT
CDR3 protein: CATSSPRQGSEKLFF
D gene: NA
CDR3 length: 15
J gene: TRBJ1-4
V gene: TRBV15
clone size: few

CDR3 DNA: TGTGCCAGCAGGGAACCGGACAGGAACATTCAGTACTTC
CDR3 protein: CASREPDRNIQYF
D gene: TRBD1
CDR3 length: 13
J gene: TRBJ2-4
V gene: TRBV2
clone size: many

CDR3 DNA: TGTGCCAGCAGCACAAGTCGGTCGTCATTGGATACGCAGTATTTT
CDR3 protein: CASSTSRSSLDTQYF
D gene: NA
CDR3 length: 15
J gene: TRBJ2-3
V gene: TRBV13
clone size: many

CDR3 DNA: TGTGCCAGCTCACCCACCGCAGGGGGCTCCGAGCAGTACTTC
CDR3 protein: CASSPTAGGSEQYF
D gene: TRBD1
CDR3 length: 14
J gene: TRBJ2-7
V gene: TRBV18
clone size: few

CDR3 DNA: TGTGCCAGCAGCCGACTAGCGGGGAACTACAATGAGCAGTTCTTC
CDR3 protein: CASSRLAGNYNEQFF
D gene: TRBD2
CDR3 length: 15
J gene: TRBJ2-1
V gene: TRBV28
clone size: many

CDR3 DNA: TGCAGCGGCAAGACTAGCGGCTTCACAGATACGCAGTATTTT
CDR3 protein: CSGKTSGFTDTQYF
D gene: TRBD2
CDR3 length: 14
J gene: TRBJ2-3
V gene: TRBV29-1
clone size: few

CDR3 DNA: TGCGCCAGCACCGCAGGCTATGGCTACACCTTC
CDR3 protein: CASTAGYGYTF
D gene: NA
CDR3 length: 11
J gene: TRBJ1-2
V gene: TRBV5-1
clone size: many

CDR3 DNA: TGTGCCAGCAGTTTAGTCGCGGCCAATGAGCAGTTCTTC
CDR3 protein: CASSLVAANEQFF
D gene: NA
CDR3 length: 13
J gene: TRBJ2-1
V gene: TRBV27
clone size: many

CDR3 DNA: TGCAGTGCTCAGGGACAGGGTAGGACTGAAGCTTTCTTT
CDR3 protein: CSAQGQGRTEAFF
D gene: TRBD1
CDR3 length: 13
J gene: TRBJ1-1
V gene: TRBV20-1
clone size: many

CDR3 DNA: TGTGCCAGCTCCGACGGTTATAGCACTGAAGCTTTCTTT
CDR3 protein: CASSDGYSTEAFF
D gene: NA
CDR3 length: 13
J gene: TRBJ1-1
V gene: TRBV12-3/TRBV12-4
clone size: many

CDR3 DNA: TGTGCCAGCAGCCCCGCCGGGACTAGCGGTAATGAGCAGTTCTTC
CDR3 protein: CASSPAGTSGNEQFF
D gene: TRBD2
CDR3 length: 15
J gene: TRBJ2-1
V gene: TRBV13
clone size: many

CDR3 DNA: TGTGCCAGCAGCCAAGGCACCGGGACGCTACGGGCTAACTATGGCTACACCTTC
CDR3 protein: CASSQGTGTLRANYGYTF
D gene: NA
CDR3 length: 18
J gene: TRBJ1-2
V gene: TRBV4-2
clone size: few

CDR3 DNA: TGTGCCAGCAGTTTCGTAGCGTCAGGGGGCTTGAACACTGAAGCTTTCTTT
CDR3 protein: CASSFVASGGLNTEAFF
D gene: TRBD1
CDR3 length: 17
J gene: TRBJ1-1
V gene: TRBV27
clone size: NA

CDR3 DNA: TGCAGTGCTAGGCCACCGGCTAGCCGCCCCGGTACGCAGTATTTT
CDR3 protein: CSARPPASRPGTQYF
D gene: NA
CDR3 length: 15
J gene: TRBJ2-3
V gene: TRBV20-1
clone size: many